These T cell receptor beta chains were read from a single sample in a study of cytomegalovirus exposure and HLA in healthy donors. Sequencing was performed with immunoSEQ multiplex PCR; in TCRdb, only in-frame clones are kept and a portion is missing. The sample records around 130,000 clones, roughly 80% being singletons. Sequenced input: PBMCs. The origin of the receptors is a man aged 50 to 59 in good health and CMV-seronegative. The CDR3 runs from the conserved cysteine through the conserved F or W. D genes are given only for firm matches. Expanded clones are given a class, and other clones once, few, many or no size at all.

v_call	d_call	clone_size	j_call	cdr3_aa	cdr3_nt
TRBV19	TRBD2	.	TRBJ2-7	CASSIVASGRGEQYF	TGTGCCAGTAGTATCGTCGCCAGCGGGAGGGGTGAGCAGTACTTC
TRBV29-1	.	.	TRBJ1-5	CSVEIAQNQPQHF	TGCAGCGTTGAGATCGCACAGAATCAGCCCCAGCATTTT
TRBV28	TRBD2	once	TRBJ2-7	CASRASGSSYEQYF	TGTGCCAGCAGAGCTAGCGGGAGCTCCTACGAGCAGTACTTC
TRBV7-2	TRBD2	.	TRBJ2-2	CASSWGGGNTGELFF	TGTGCCAGCAGCTGGGGCGGGGGAAACACCGGGGAGCTGTTTTTT
TRBV4-1	.	few	TRBJ2-3	CASSQVYQMAQYF	TGCGCCAGCAGCCAAGTATACCAGATGGCGCAGTATTTT
TRBV19	TRBD2	few	TRBJ2-3	CASSIRLAGVSETDTQYF	TGTGCCAGTAGTATACGGCTAGCGGGAGTGTCTGAGACAGATACGCAGTATTTT
TRBV27	.	few	TRBJ1-1	CASSPSGYSWTEAFF	TGTGCCAGCAGTCCTTCGGGTTACTCTTGGACTGAAGCTTTCTTT
TRBV19	.	.	TRBJ1-5	CASSIARDQPQHF	TGTGCCAGTAGTATAGCCCGGGATCAGCCCCAGCATTTT
TRBV27	TRBD2	few	TRBJ2-7	CASSPWTSGSSVKYF	TGTGCCAGCAGTCCTTGGACTAGCGGGAGTTCAGTTAAGTACTTC
TRBV2	.	.	TRBJ1-3	CASSEALLRDTIYF	TGTGCCAGCAGTGAAGCGCTTCTAAGAGACACCATATATTTT
TRBV18	.	.	TRBJ2-3	CASSPLGEADTQYF	TGTGCCAGCTCACCTTTGGGGGAGGCAGATACGCAGTATTTT
TRBV28	TRBD1	few	TRBJ1-2	CASSLPGQGYGYTF	TGTGCCAGCAGTTTACCGGGACAGGGGTATGGCTACACCTTC
TRBV7-6	TRBD2	.	TRBJ2-3	CASSPATREPEFRTQYF	TGTGCCAGCAGCCCCGCGACGCGGGAGCCCGAGTTTCGTACGCAGTATTTT
TRBV6-5	TRBD1	.	TRBJ1-2	CASRMDRLRNYGYTF	TGTGCCAGCAGAATGGACAGGTTACGCAACTATGGCTACACCTTC
TRBV14	.	.	TRBJ2-7	CASSQVHSSYEQYF	TGTGCCAGCAGCCAAGTTCACAGCTCCTACGAGCAGTACTTC
TRBV29-1	TRBD2	once	TRBJ2-5	CSVEASGRQETQYF	TGCAGCGTTGAAGCTAGCGGGAGGCAAGAGACCCAGTACTTC